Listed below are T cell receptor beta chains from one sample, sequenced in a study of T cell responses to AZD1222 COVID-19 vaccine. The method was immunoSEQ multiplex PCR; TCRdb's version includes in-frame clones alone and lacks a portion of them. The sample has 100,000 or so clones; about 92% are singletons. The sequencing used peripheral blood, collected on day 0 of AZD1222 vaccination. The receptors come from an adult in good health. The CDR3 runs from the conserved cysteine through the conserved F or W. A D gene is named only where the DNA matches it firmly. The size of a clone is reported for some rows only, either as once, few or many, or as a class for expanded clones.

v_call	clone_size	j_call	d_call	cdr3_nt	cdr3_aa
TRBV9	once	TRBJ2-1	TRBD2	TGTGCCAGCAGCGTAGCTCTGCGGGAGCAGCCCCATGAGCAGTTCTTC	CASSVALREQPHEQFF
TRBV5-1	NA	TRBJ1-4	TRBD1	TGCGCCAGCAGCTCTAACAGGGGCGCCAATGAAAAACTGTTTTTT	CASSSNRGANEKLFF
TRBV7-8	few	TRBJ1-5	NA	TGTGCCAGCAGTCGTAGCAATCAGCCCCAGCATTTT	CASSRSNQPQHF
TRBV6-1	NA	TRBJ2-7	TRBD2	TGTGCCAGCAGTGAAATGGGACTAGCGGGAGACGAGCAGTACTTC	CASSEMGLAGDEQYF
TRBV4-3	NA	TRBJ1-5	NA	TGCGCCAGCAGCCAAGATTCTGGGGGCTCGGGGCAGCCCCAGCATTTT	CASSQDSGGSGQPQHF
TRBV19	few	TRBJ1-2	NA	TGTGCCAGTAGTTCGGGACTTTCCCCCAGCTATGGCTACACCTTC	CASSSGLSPSYGYTF
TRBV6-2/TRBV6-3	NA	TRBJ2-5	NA	TGTGCCAGCAGTTACTCGAGGGAGGTTGGGGGGTACCAAGAGACCCAGTACTTC	CASSYSREVGGYQETQYF
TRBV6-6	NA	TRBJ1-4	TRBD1	TGTGCCAGCAGCCCAACAGGGGGAAATGAAAAACTGTTTTTT	CASSPTGGNEKLFF
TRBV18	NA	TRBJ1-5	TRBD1	TGTGCCAGCTCACCGAAGGACAGGGGTCAGCCCCAGCATTTT	CASSPKDRGQPQHF
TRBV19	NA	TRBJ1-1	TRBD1	TGTGCCAGTAGACCTACGGACAGGGTGAACACTGAAGCTTTCTTT	CASRPTDRVNTEAFF
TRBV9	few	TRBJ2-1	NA	TGTGCCAGCAGCGTACTAGCGAATTCCTACAATGAGCAGTTCTTC	CASSVLANSYNEQFF
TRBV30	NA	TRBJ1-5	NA	TGTGCCTGGAGTCGGGGGGGGTATAGCAATCAGCCCCAGCATTTT	CAWSRGGYSNQPQHF
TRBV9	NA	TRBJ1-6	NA	TGTGCCAGCAGCGTTTCCCGGGACTTTGGGTCACCCCTCCACTTT	CASSVSRDFGSPLHF
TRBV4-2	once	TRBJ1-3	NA	TGTGCCAGCAGCCAAGATCCCCACAGGTTTCTCTCTGGAAACACCATATATTTT	CASSQDPHRFLSGNTIYF
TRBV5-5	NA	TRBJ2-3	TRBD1	TGTGCCAGCAGCGGGACAGGGGGCTCAGATACGCAGTATTTT	CASSGTGGSDTQYF
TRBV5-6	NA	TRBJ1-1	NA	TGTGCCAGCAGCCCGGATACAGGTGTGATGAACACTGAAGCTTTCTTT	CASSPDTGVMNTEAFF
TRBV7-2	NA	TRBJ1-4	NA	TGTGCCAGCAGCCCTATCTCCCCAGGAAACGAAAAACTGTTTTTT	CASSPISPGNEKLFF
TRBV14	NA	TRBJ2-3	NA	TGTGCCAGCAGCCCAGCCGCGGCTAGCACAGATACGCAGTATTTT	CASSPAAASTDTQYF
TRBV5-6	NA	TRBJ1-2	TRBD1	TGTGCCAGCAGCTTGTCTGGACAGGGGATGGTCTATGGCTACACCTTC	CASSLSGQGMVYGYTF
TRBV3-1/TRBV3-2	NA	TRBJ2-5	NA	TGTGCCAGCAGAAACCAAATTACAGGGGAGACCCAGTACTTC	CASRNQITGETQYF
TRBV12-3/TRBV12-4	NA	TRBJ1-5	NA	TGTGCCAGCAGTCCGACCCAAAATCAGCCCCAGCATTTT	CASSPTQNQPQHF
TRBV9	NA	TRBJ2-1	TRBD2	TGTGCCAGCAGCGTAGGGACACTAGCGGGAGGGCCATACAATGAGCAGTTCTTC	CASSVGTLAGGPYNEQFF
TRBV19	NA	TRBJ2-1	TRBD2	TGTGCCAGTAGTTCTTGGACTAGCGGGAGCTATGAGCAGTTCTTC	CASSSWTSGSYEQFF
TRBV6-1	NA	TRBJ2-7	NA	TGTGCCAGCAGTGATCCCAGGGAGGACGAGCAGTACTTC	CASSDPREDEQYF
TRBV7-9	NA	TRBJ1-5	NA	TGTGCCAGCAGCTTAAAGGGGGATCAGCCCCAGCATTTT	CASSLKGDQPQHF
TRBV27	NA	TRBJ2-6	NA	TGTGCCAGCAGTTTAAGTACAGGGGCCAACGTCCTGACTTTC	CASSLSTGANVLTF
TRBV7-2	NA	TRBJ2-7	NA	TGTGCCAGCAGCTTAGGTATCGGCTACGAGCAGTACTTC	CASSLGIGYEQYF
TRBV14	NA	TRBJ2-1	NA	TGTGCCAGCAGCCGGACTTTAAGGACGAGTGAGCAGTTCTTC	CASSRTLRTSEQFF
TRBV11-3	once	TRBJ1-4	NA	TGTGCCAGCAGCTTAGATGGGGGAAATGAAAAACTGTTTTTT	CASSLDGGNEKLFF
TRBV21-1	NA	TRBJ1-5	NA	TGTGCCAGCGCTAGGGGACAGGGCGGCCAGCCCCAGCATTTT	CASARGQGGQPQHF
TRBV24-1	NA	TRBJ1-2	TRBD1	TGTGCCACCAGTGATTTGGTCGGACAGGGGAGCTCCTATGGCTACACCTTC	CATSDLVGQGSSYGYTF
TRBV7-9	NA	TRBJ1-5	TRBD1	TGTGCCAGCAGCTTTGGAGACAGGGGGACATACGTGCCCCAGCATTTT	CASSFGDRGTYVPQHF
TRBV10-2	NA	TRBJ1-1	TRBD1	TGCGCCAGCAGTGGACAGGGGGCGATGACTGAAGCTTTCTTT	CASSGQGAMTEAFF
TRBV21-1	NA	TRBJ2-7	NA	TGTGCCAGCAGCACCCTCCTACTTGCATCCTACGAGCAGTACTTC	CASSTLLLASYEQYF
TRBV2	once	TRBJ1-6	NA	TGTGCCAGCAGTGAATTTCAGCCTTACTATAATTCACCCCTCCACTTT	CASSEFQPYYNSPLHF
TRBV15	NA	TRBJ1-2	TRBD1	TGTGCCACCAGCAGTGGGACAGCAACTAACTATGGCTACACCTTC	CATSSGTATNYGYTF
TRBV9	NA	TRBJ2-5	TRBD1	TGTGCCAGCAGCGCGGGACAGGTTAAAGAGACCCAGTACTTC	CASSAGQVKETQYF
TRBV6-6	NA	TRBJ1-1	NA	TGTGCCAGCAGTTACTCACCCGGGACGAACACTGAAGCTTTCTTT	CASSYSPGTNTEAFF
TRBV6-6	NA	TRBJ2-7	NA	TGTGCCAGCAGTCCCCTCTACGAGCAGTACTTC	CASSPLYEQYF
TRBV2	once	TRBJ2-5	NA	TGTGCCAGCACTCTGGGGGAGACCCAGTACTTC	CASTLGETQYF
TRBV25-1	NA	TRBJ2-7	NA	TGTGCCAGCAGTGAACCCTCAGATGACTACGAGCAGTACTTC	CASSEPSDDYEQYF
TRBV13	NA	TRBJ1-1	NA	TGTGCCAGCAGCCCCCGGAAGAACACTGAAGCTTTCTTT	CASSPRKNTEAFF
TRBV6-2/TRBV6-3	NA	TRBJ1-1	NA	TGTGCCAGCAGTGGAGGTGGGAACACTGAAGCTTTCTTT	CASSGGGNTEAFF
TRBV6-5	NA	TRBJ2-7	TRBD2	TGTGCCACTGACGCGGGAGGCGGCTCCTACGAGCAGTACTTC	CATDAGGGSYEQYF
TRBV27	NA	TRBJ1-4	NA	TGTGCCAGCAGCCTAGGGTTCAGGGGAGGAGAAAAACTGTTTTTT	CASSLGFRGGEKLFF
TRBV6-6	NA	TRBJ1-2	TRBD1	TGTGCCAGCAGTACAGGGGGCGGCTACACCTTC	CASSTGGGYTF
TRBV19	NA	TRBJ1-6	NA	TGTGCCAGTAGAGTGGAGGGGTTGGATAATTCACCCCTCCACTTT	CASRVEGLDNSPLHF
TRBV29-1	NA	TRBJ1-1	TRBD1	TGCAGCGTTGAAGATAAGGAGGGTAGGACAGGGGTCATTCGGGGCACTGAAGCTTTCTTT	CSVEDKEGRTGVIRGTEAFF
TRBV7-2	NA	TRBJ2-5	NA	TGTGCCAGCAGCTTAGACGTGGGGAAAGAGACCCAGTACTTC	CASSLDVGKETQYF
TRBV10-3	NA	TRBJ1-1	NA	TGTGCCATCTCCCCTCTGGGCACTGAAGCTTTCTTT	CAISPLGTEAFF
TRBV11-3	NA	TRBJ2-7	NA	TGTGCCAGCAGCTTAGGACCTTCCGAGCAGTACTTC	CASSLGPSEQYF
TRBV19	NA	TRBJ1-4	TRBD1	TGTGCCAGTAGTACCACAGGGGGCGTGAATGAAAAACTGTTTTTT	CASSTTGGVNEKLFF
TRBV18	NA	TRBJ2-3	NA	TGTGCCAGCTCACCACCGGCACGTGCTAGCACAGATACGCAGTATTTT	CASSPPARASTDTQYF